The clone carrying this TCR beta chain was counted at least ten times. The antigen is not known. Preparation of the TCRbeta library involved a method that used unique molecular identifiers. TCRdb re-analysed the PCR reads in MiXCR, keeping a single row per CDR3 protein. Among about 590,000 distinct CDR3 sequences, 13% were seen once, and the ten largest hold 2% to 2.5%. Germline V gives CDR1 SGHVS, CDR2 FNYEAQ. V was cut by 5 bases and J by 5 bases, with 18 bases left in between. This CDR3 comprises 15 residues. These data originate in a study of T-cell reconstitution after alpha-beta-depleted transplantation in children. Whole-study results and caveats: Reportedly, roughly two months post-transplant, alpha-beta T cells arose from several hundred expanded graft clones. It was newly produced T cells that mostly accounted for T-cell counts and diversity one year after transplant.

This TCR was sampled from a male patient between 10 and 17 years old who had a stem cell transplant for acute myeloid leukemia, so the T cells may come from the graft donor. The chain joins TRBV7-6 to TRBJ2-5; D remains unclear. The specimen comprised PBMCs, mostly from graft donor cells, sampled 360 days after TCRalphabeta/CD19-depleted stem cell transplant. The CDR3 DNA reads TGTGCCAGCAGCCTGACGGAACTGATCTGGGAGACCCAGTACTTC. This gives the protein CASSLTELIWETQYF.